The 32 T cell receptor beta chains presented below share a single source sample, sequenced in a study of blood T cell repertoires in COVID-19. The method was immunoSEQ multiplex PCR; TCRdb's version includes in-frame clones alone and lacks a portion of them. The data show tens of thousands of clones, with roughly four fifths seen just once and 3.5% to 5% held by the top ten. The sequencing sample was made of peripheral blood. The receptor set was obtained from a woman aged 60-75 years with acute or convalescent COVID-19.

This clone is a singleton in its sample. The rearrangement uses TRBV9 and TRBJ1-1; D unresolved. Germline CDR1 SGDLS, CDR2 YYNGEE. This CDR3 has 12 residues. Trimming left V 4 bases short and J 8 bases short, with 12 bases between. CDR3 nucleotide sequence: TGTGCCAGCAGCACGAGGAGCGGCGAAGCTTTCTTT. This encodes CASSTRSGEAFF.

The sample holds one count of this clone. The chain links TRBV12-5 to TRBJ1-4, with D unclear. Per the germline V gene, CDR1 is LGHNT and CDR2 is FRNRAP. This CDR3 comprises 15 residues. Trimming removed 3 bases from V and 8 bases from J, with 16 bases in between. The CDR3 protein is CASGFEARSGEKLFF. The CDR3 DNA reads as TGTGCTAGTGGTTTCGAGGCCCGATCTGGGGAAAAACTGTTTTTT.

CDR3 in amino acids: CASSYSWDSYEQYF. The CDR3 nucleotides are TGTGCCAGCAGTTACTCCTGGGACAGCTACGAGCAGTACTTC. The chain joins TRBV6-5 to TRBJ2-7; 7 positions match TRBD1. CDR3 length equals 14 residues. V lost 0 bases and J lost 3; bases outside the gene matches: 2. CDR1 MNHEY and CDR2 SVGAGI come from the germline V gene.

The chain has TRBV18 and TRBJ2-2; TRBD1 is a possible D gene (5 bases). The length of the CDR3 is 16 residues. V lost 1 base and J 1 base, leaving 10 bases between the germline ends. CDR1 and CDR2 from the germline V gene are KGHSH and LQKENI. The CDR3 region has the DNA TGTGCCAGCTCACCACGTACAGGCGTGAACACCGGGGAGCTGTTTTTT. Protein product: CASSPRTGVNTGELFF. Full variable domain (outside the CDR3, taken from reference TRBV18 and TRBJ2-2): NAGVMQNPRHLVRRRGQEARLRCSPMKGHSHVYWYRQLPEEGLKFMVYLQKENIIDESGMPKERFSAEFPKEGPSILRIQQVVRGDSAAYFCASSPRTGVNTGELFFGEGSRLTVL.

The V gene is TRBV3-1 (or the pseudogene TRBV3-2), the J gene TRBJ1-5, with TRBD1 matching 8 bases. The CDR3 sequence is 18 residues long. Trimming cost V 1 base and J 0 bases; bases outside gene matches: 8. The V gene's germline CDR1 is LGHDT and CDR2 YNNKEL (reference sequence). CDR3 sequence reads: CASSQAGTGIYSNQPQHF. CDR3 DNA: TGTGCCAGCAGCCAAGCCGGGACAGGAATTTATAGCAATCAGCCCCAGCATTTT.

The chain combines TRBV20-1 with TRBJ2-1; 14 nucleotides match TRBD2. The CDR3 is 16 residues long. Unmatched junction bases numbered 6, after V lost 3 bases and J lost 5 bases. Germline CDR1 and CDR2: DFQATT and SNEGSKA (reference sequence). The CDR3 coding sequence is TGCAGTGCTAGTGCTCCGGGACTAGCGGGAGACAATGAGCAGTTCTTC. Its protein is CSASAPGLAGDNEQFF.

The CDR3 reads CASSPIAGGSGEQFF. The CDR3 DNA sequence: TGTGCCAGCAGCCCCATCGCGGGGGGCTCTGGTGAGCAGTTCTTC. The chain uses TRBV2 and TRBJ2-1, with TRBD2 identical over 8 bases. Per germline, CDR1 SNHLY and CDR2 FYNNEI. This CDR3 comprises 15 residues. After removal of 6 bases from V and 9 bases from J, the junction contained 13 bases not matched to a gene.

This clone was seen a handful of times. This sequence joins TRBV7-9 and TRBJ1-3; D is undetermined. Germline CDR1 and CDR2: SEHNR and FQNEAQ (reference sequence). V was cut by 7 bases and J by 0 bases, with 13 bases left in between. The CDR3 is 15 residues long. The CDR3 DNA sequence: TGTGCCAGCACCCCTTATACCGGCTCTGGAAACACCATATATTTT. The encoded protein is CASTPYTGSGNTIYF.

The chain's CDR3 is CASSQVDRQNTEAFF. CDR3 nucleotide sequence: TGCGCCAGCAGCCAAGTAGACAGACAGAACACTGAAGCTTTCTTT. The V and J genes are TRBV4-1 and TRBJ1-1; D possibly corresponds to TRBD1 (5 bases). The V end was cut by 1 base, the J end by 1 base, with 10 bases between. The CDR3 totals 15 residues. Germline V gives CDR1 MGHRA, CDR2 YSYEKL.

The CDR3 is CASSLFEGGDTEAFF. CDR3 DNA: TGTGCCAGCAGCTTATTTGAGGGTGGGGACACTGAAGCTTTCTTT. The V call is TRBV11-1, the J call TRBJ1-1; unclear D gene. V gave up 2 bases and J gave up 3 bases, with 13 bases separating them. Germline assignment: CDR1 SGHAT and CDR2 FQDESV (reference sequence). The CDR3 consists of 15 residues.

This chain links TRBV27 with TRBJ1-2; D not certain. CDR3 length equals 13 residues. V was trimmed by 0 bases and J by 1 base, leaving 3 bases between them. Germline V gene lookup returns CDR1 MNHEY and CDR2 SMNVEV (reference sequence). The DNA for the CDR3 is TGTGCCAGCAGTTTATCCTTTAACTATGGCTACACCTTC. Residues: CASSLSFNYGYTF.

A few counts support this clone. The chain recombines TRBV2 with TRBJ2-2, with D possibly TRBD2 on 5 matching bases. V lost 10 bases to trimming and J lost 5 bases, with 20 bases between them. This CDR3 contains 15 residues. The germline CDR1 and CDR2 sequences are SNHLY and FYNNEI. The CDR3 loop reads CATGGSRRGTGELFF. Written as DNA, the CDR3 is TGTGCCACCGGAGGATCCCGACGCGGTACCGGGGAGCTGTTTTTT. Full variable domain (outside the CDR3, taken from reference TRBV2 and TRBJ2-2): EPEVTQTPSHQVTQMGQEVILRCVPISNHLYFYWYRQILGQKVEFLVSFYNNEISEKSEIFDDQFSVERPDGSNFTLKIRSTKLEDSAMYFCATGGSRRGTGELFFGEGSRLTVL.

This clone was counted only a few times. The chain employs TRBV2 and TRBJ2-3; a weak D match, TRBD2 (5 bases). Trimming took off 2 bases at V and 1 base at J, with 16 bases between the two ends. Looked up from germline, CDR1 is SNHLY and CDR2 is FYNNEI. The CDR3 runs to 17 residues. The CDR3 bases are TGTGCCAGCAGTGAACTTGCGGGTCATGGGGGCACAGATACGCAGTATTTT. This gives the protein CASSELAGHGGTDTQYF.

The CDR3 loop reads CASSLNRGRSYEQYF. CDR3 nucleotide sequence: TGTGCCAGCAGCCTGAACAGGGGCCGTTCCTACGAGCAGTACTTC. The V gene is TRBV14, the J gene TRBJ2-7; 7 bases fit TRBD1. The V and J ends lost 4 bases and 1 base, in that order; junction bases with no gene match: 7. The CDR3 is 15 amino acids. Germline assignment: CDR1 SGHDN and CDR2 FVKESK.

The V and J genes are TRBV7-2 and TRBJ1-4; D remains ambiguous. CDR3 length: 15 amino acids. Germline V gene lookup returns CDR1 SGHTA and CDR2 FQGNSA. V was cut by 3 bases and J by 8 bases, with 16 bases left in between. CDR3 in amino acids: CASSFRGRRTEKLFF. CDR3 DNA sequence: TGTGCCAGCAGCTTCAGAGGCAGGAGGACGGAAAAACTGTTTTTT. Together with reference TRBV7-2 and TRBJ1-4, the CDR3 gives the full variable domain: GAGVSQSPSNKVTEKGKDVELRCDPISGHTALYWYRQSLGQGLEFLIYFQGNSAPDKSGLPSDRFSAERTGGSVSTLTIQRTQQEDSAVYLCASSFRGRRTEKLFFGSGTQLSVL.

The chain uses TRBV7-9 and TRBJ2-1; TRBD1 might be the D (5 bases). The V and J ends lost 5 bases and 2 bases respectively, with 13 bases between them. The CDR3 loop spans 15 amino acids. Germline lookup yields CDR1 SEHNR and CDR2 FQNEAQ (reference sequence). The CDR3 reads CASSRHTGPYNEQFF. The CDR3, as DNA: TGTGCCAGCAGCCGTCATACAGGCCCCTACAATGAGCAGTTCTTC.

The sample holds a few counts of this clone. This chain connects TRBV30 to TRBJ1-4, with 7 nucleotides matching TRBD1. Germline CDR1 and CDR2: GTSNPN and SVGIG (reference sequence). With 3 bases clipped from V and 7 bases from J, the junction kept 8 bases outside the gene matches. The CDR3 is 14 residues long. CDR3 nucleotide sequence: TGTGCCTGGAGAAAACAGGGGAGTAGTGAAAAACTGTTTTTT. Translating it yields CAWRKQGSSEKLFF.

V gene TRBV4-2 combines with J gene TRBJ2-5; D may be TRBD2 (6 bases). The V and J ends lost 0 bases and 2 bases respectively, with 7 bases between them. Germline V gene lookup returns CDR1 LGHNA and CDR2 YNFKEQ. The CDR3 has 14 residues. The chain's CDR3 is CASSQDAGQETQYF. As DNA, the CDR3 is TGTGCCAGCAGCCAAGACGCGGGGCAAGAGACCCAGTACTTC.

V usage is TRBV30 and J usage is TRBJ2-2; 7 bases agree with TRBD1. The CDR3 totals 11 residues. V lost 5 bases and J lost 6; bases outside the gene matches: 0. Germline V CDR1 and CDR2: GTSNPN, SVGIG (reference sequence). The CDR3 protein is CAWQGAGELFF. In nucleotides, the CDR3 is TGTGCCTGGCAGGGGGCCGGGGAGCTGTTTTTT. The full variable domain, completed using reference TRBV30 and TRBJ2-2, is SQTIHQWPATLVQPVGSPLSLECTVEGTSNPNLYWYRQAAGRGLQLLFYSVGIGQISSEVPQNLSASRPQDRQFILSSKKLLLSDSGFYLCAWQGAGELFFGEGSRLTVL.

The chain couples TRBV7-9 to TRBJ2-1; 7 nucleotides agree with TRBD2. CDR1 SEHNR and CDR2 FQNEAQ come from the germline V gene (reference sequence). The CDR3 is made up of 15 amino acids. The ends lost 4 bases at V and 4 bases at J; junction bases unmatched: 7. CDR3 sequence reads: CASSSSRGVYNEQFF. The CDR3 coding sequence is TGTGCCAGCAGCTCCTCCCGGGGGGTTTACAATGAGCAGTTCTTC.

The chain has TRBV19 and TRBJ1-4; 8 bases are shared with TRBD1. The CDR3 covers 15 residues. V lost 6 bases to trimming and J lost 3 bases; unmatched junction nucleotides: 6. CDR1 and CDR2 from the germline V gene are LNHDA and SQIVND (reference sequence). This chain's CDR3 is CASRPTGVANEKLFF. The CDR3 DNA follows: TGTGCCAGTAGGCCGACAGGGGTGGCTAATGAAAAACTGTTTTTT.

This chain joins TRBV24-1 and TRBJ2-1, with 9 positions matching TRBD2. Germline V gene lookup returns CDR1 KGHDR and CDR2 SFDVKD. The CDR3 has 19 residues. The ends lost 3 bases at V and 0 bases at J; junction bases unmatched: 11. The CDR3 here is CATSDPSSGSDGSYNEQFF. The CDR3 DNA follows: TGTGCCACCAGTGATCCGAGTAGCGGGAGTGACGGCTCCTACAATGAGCAGTTCTTC.

The rearrangement links TRBV28 to TRBJ2-5; 13 positions agree with TRBD2. The CDR3 extends over 16 amino acids. Unmatched junction bases numbered 5, after V lost 6 bases and J lost 1 base. The germline gives CDR1 MDHEN, CDR2 SYDVKM. This CDR3 is CASRRTSGGAQETQYF. The CDR3 DNA is TGTGCCAGCAGGCGCACTAGCGGGGGGGCCCAAGAGACCCAGTACTTC.

This chain uses TRBV28 with TRBJ1-6; D is unclear. This CDR3 comprises 17 residues. Germline-derived CDR1 and CDR2 are MDHEN and SYDVKM. V was cut by 3 bases and J by 1 base, with 13 bases left in between. CDR3 protein: CASSFPHRTSYNSPLHF. Written as DNA, the CDR3 is TGTGCCAGCAGTTTCCCCCACCGAACATCCTATAATTCACCCCTCCACTTT.

The chain carries TRBV6-5 and TRBJ1-1; D uncertain. Germline CDR1 is MNHEY and CDR2 is SVGAGI. The CDR3 extends over 14 amino acids. Trimming pared 4 bases from V and 3 bases from J, leaving 12 bases between. CDR3 amino acids: CASSSIVRDTEAFF. CDR3 sequence (DNA): TGTGCCAGCAGTTCCATAGTACGGGACACTGAAGCTTTCTTT.

V and J are TRBV9 and TRBJ2-7; 13 nucleotides line up with TRBD2. Germline V CDR1 and CDR2: SGDLS, YYNGEE. The J segment lost 4 bases and the V segment lost 4 bases, leaving 8 bases of the junction unmatched. The CDR3 contains 16 residues. The CDR3 spells CASSPRWTSGSYEQYF. CDR3 nucleotide sequence: TGTGCCAGCAGCCCTAGATGGACTAGCGGGAGTTACGAGCAGTACTTC.

CDR3 in amino acids: CASSPVWLAGSYNEQFF. As DNA, the CDR3 is TGTGCCAGCAGCCCGGTATGGCTAGCGGGCTCCTACAATGAGCAGTTCTTC. V is TRBV5-5 and J is TRBJ2-1; 8 positions agree with TRBD2. The CDR3 spans 17 residues. The J segment lost 0 bases and the V segment lost 4 bases, leaving 9 bases of the junction unmatched. The germline V gene has CDR1 SGHKS and CDR2 YYEKEE (reference sequence).

The rearrangement joins TRBV19 to TRBJ2-7; D may be TRBD2 (5 bases). This CDR3 spans 15 amino acids. V lost 2 bases, J lost 3 bases, and 14 bases lay in between. Germline V gives CDR1 LNHDA, CDR2 SQIVND (reference sequence). The CDR3 is CASSISPTGIYEQYF. In nucleotides, the CDR3 is TGTGCCAGTAGTATATCCCCAACGGGGATCTACGAGCAGTACTTC. Drawing the rest from reference TRBV19 and TRBJ2-7, the complete variable domain is DGGITQSPKYLFRKEGQNVTLSCEQNLNHDAMYWYRQDPGQGLRLIYYSQIVNDFQKGDIAEGYSVSREKKESFPLTVTSAQKNPTAFYLCASSISPTGIYEQYFGPGTRLTVT.

CDR3 in DNA: TGTGCCACCAGTGAATCCAGACAGGGGGGCACTGAAGCTTTCTTT. It codes for CATSESRQGGTEAFF. The chain is built from TRBV24-1 and TRBJ1-1, with TRBD1 matching over 9 bases. Unmatched junction bases numbered 6, after V lost 4 bases and J lost 4 bases. Germline CDR1 KGHDR, CDR2 SFDVKD. The CDR3 runs 15 residues.

The V and J genes are TRBV13 and TRBJ2-5; a possible D gene is TRBD2 (5 bases). Trimming pared 4 bases from V and 3 bases from J, leaving 6 bases between. CDR3 size: 12 residues. Germline loops: CDR1 PRHDT, CDR2 FYEKMQ (reference sequence). This chain's CDR3 is CASSSGKETQYF. The CDR3 DNA follows: TGTGCCAGCAGCTCCGGGAAAGAGACCCAGTACTTC.

CDR3 bases: TGTGCCAGCAGTTTCCCGGGACTAGCGGGAGCCGTAAATGAGCAGTTCTTC. Residues: CASSFPGLAGAVNEQFF. The chain is built from TRBV2 and TRBJ2-1; TRBD2 agrees at 14 bases. Trimming took 5 bases from V and 7 from J; bases not matched to a gene: 10. The CDR3 loop spans 17 amino acids. CDR1 SNHLY and CDR2 FYNNEI come from the germline V gene. The whole variable domain, remainder taken from reference TRBV2 and TRBJ2-1, is EPEVTQTPSHQVTQMGQEVILRCVPISNHLYFYWYRQILGQKVEFLVSFYNNEISEKSEIFDDQFSVERPDGSNFTLKIRSTKLEDSAMYFCASSFPGLAGAVNEQFFGPGTRLTVL.

This chain links TRBV14 with TRBJ1-2; TRBD1 aligns across 8 bases. V lost 5 bases to trimming and J lost 0 bases; unmatched junction nucleotides: 8. Per the germline V gene, CDR1 is SGHDN and CDR2 is FVKESK. The length of the CDR3 is 16 residues. This CDR3 is CASSGTGYTSNYGYTF. The CDR3 DNA follows: TGTGCCAGCAGCGGGACAGGCTATACCTCTAACTATGGCTACACCTTC.